These 29 T cell receptor beta chains were sequenced from one sample in a study of long-term antiretroviral therapy in people with HIV. Samples were assayed with immunoSEQ v3.0 at survey level. TCRdb's copy holds only in-frame clones and misses some; the assay was immunoSEQ multiplex PCR. The sample holds 20,000 to 30,000 clones, roughly 80% seen once. The specimen was unsorted PBMCs, collected 0.7 years before starting antiretroviral therapy. The receptors here all came from a man in his thirties or forties with HIV.

The V gene is TRBV29-1, the J gene TRBJ2-1; D possibly corresponds to TRBD1 (6 bases). Germline loops: CDR1 SQVTM, CDR2 ANQGSEA. This CDR3 region has 13 residues. V gave up 6 bases and J gave up 8 bases, with 17 bases separating them. The CDR3 DNA reads as TGCAGCGTGAAGGGTCCAGGGGTCCATGAGCAGTTCTTC. Residues: CSVKGPGVHEQFF.

The CDR3 is CASSAGDRSLNTIYF. The DNA of the CDR3 is TGCGCCAGCAGCGCCGGGGACCGATCTCTAAACACCATATATTTT. The J gene is TRBJ1-3, the V gene TRBV5-1; D is possibly TRBD1 (5 bases). CDR1 is SGHRS and CDR2 is YFSETQ in the germline V gene. V lost 4 bases to trimming and J lost 6 bases, with 17 bases between them. The CDR3 extends over 15 amino acids.

The J gene is TRBJ1-5, the V gene TRBV2; 12 bases line up with TRBD1. CDR1 is SNHLY, CDR2 FYNNEI, per germline. The CDR3 sequence is 17 residues long. V was clipped by 9 bases and J by 1 base; unmatched bases: 10. The CDR3 region is CASSRDRGRLSNQPQHF. The CDR3 DNA sequence: TGTGCCAGTTCCCGGGACAGGGGGCGGTTGAGCAATCAGCCCCAGCATTTT.

This chain uses TRBV27 with TRBJ1-2, with D unresolved. This CDR3 comprises 13 residues. CDR1 and CDR2 from the germline V gene are MNHEY and SMNVEV (reference sequence). The V end lost 5 bases, the J end lost 4 bases, and 11 bases lay between the germline ends. The CDR3 here is CASSHGPSYGYTF. CDR3 sequence (DNA): TGTGCCAGCAGTCACGGACCGTCCTATGGCTACACCTTC.

This chain uses TRBV5-8 with TRBJ2-2; TRBD2 is a possible D gene (6 bases). The CDR3 extends over 15 amino acids. Germline V gene lookup returns CDR1 SGHTS and CDR2 YDEGEE. Trimming took 0 bases from V and 5 from J, leaving 11 bases between them. The CDR3 nucleotides read TGTGCCAGCAGCTTGGTGTCGGGAGAAACCGGGGAGCTGTTTTTT. This encodes CASSLVSGETGELFF.

The V call is TRBV5-1, the J call TRBJ2-7; unclear D gene. Trimming took off 0 bases at V and 3 bases at J, with 10 bases between the two ends. Germline values: CDR1 SGHRS, CDR2 YFSETQ. This CDR3 comprises 14 residues. This chain's CDR3 is CASSLEVADYEQYF. CDR3 coding DNA: TGCGCCAGCAGCTTGGAGGTGGCAGACTACGAGCAGTACTTC.

The table lists this clone with a few counts. The chain links TRBV19 to TRBJ1-2; D is possibly TRBD1 (6 bases). Germline CDR1 and CDR2: LNHDA and SQIVND (reference sequence). V lost 5 bases and J 4 bases, leaving 17 bases between the germline ends. This CDR3 comprises 15 residues. CDR3: CASSPSQGMGYGYTF. CDR3 DNA sequence: TGTGCCAGTAGTCCGAGTCAGGGGATGGGCTATGGCTACACCTTC.

CDR3: CASSVGRASNTEAFF. CDR3 nucleotide sequence: TGTGCCAGCAGCGTAGGTCGAGCTTCGAACACTGAAGCTTTCTTT. The V call is TRBV9, the J call TRBJ1-1; D gene ambiguous. The CDR3 extends over 15 amino acids. From germline, CDR1 is SGDLS and CDR2 YYNGEE. V shed 0 bases and J shed 1 base, with 10 bases lying between them. Full variable domain (rest looked up from reference TRBV9 and TRBJ1-1): DSGVTQTPKHLITATGQRVTLRCSPRSGDLSVYWYQQSLDQGLQFLIQYYNGEERAKGNILERFSAQQFPDLHSELNLSSLELGDSALYFCASSVGRASNTEAFFGQGTRLTVV.

The chain uses TRBV7-9 and TRBJ2-6, with D unresolved. Trimming cost V 1 base and J 2 bases, with 3 bases left between them. The CDR3 extends over 14 amino acids. Germline CDR1 and CDR2: SEHNR and FQNEAQ (reference sequence). The CDR3 here is CASSLEAGANVLTF. The CDR3 DNA follows: TGTGCCAGCAGCTTAGAGGCTGGGGCCAACGTCCTGACTTTC.

This clone has more than one count but fewer than ten. The chain has TRBV10-3 and TRBJ1-3; TRBD1 might be the D (5 bases). Germline V gene data show CDR1 as ENHRY and CDR2 as SYGVKD. The V and J ends lost 0 bases and 3 bases respectively, with 12 bases between them. The CDR3 is 16 amino acids. CDR3 nucleotides: TGTGCCATCAGTGAGTCGATTAGGGGAGGTGGAAACACCATATATTTT. It yields the protein CAISESIRGGGNTIYF.

The V call is TRBV19, the J call TRBJ1-4; D not resolved. V lost 5 bases, J lost 7 bases, and 14 bases lay in between. CDR1 LNHDA and CDR2 SQIVND come from the germline V gene (reference sequence). The length of the CDR3 is 14 residues. CDR3 bases: TGTGCCAGTAGTGCCTCCGGGAGCGGTGAAAAACTGTTTTTT. Encoded protein: CASSASGSGEKLFF.

This clone was counted once. V gene TRBV18 combines with J gene TRBJ2-7, with 8 bases identical to TRBD1. CDR3 length: 13 residues. Germline-derived CDR1 and CDR2 are KGHSH and LQKENI. V was clipped by 2 bases and J by 3 bases; unmatched bases: 0. The chain's CDR3 is CASSPTGGYEQYF. DNA for the CDR3: TGTGCCAGCTCACCAACAGGGGGCTACGAGCAGTACTTC.

This clone occurred once. DNA of the CDR3: TGTGCCAGCAGTGATGGGGGTTATGACCGGGGCTATGGCTACACCTTC. Its translation is CASSDGGYDRGYGYTF. The rearrangement uses TRBV25-1 and TRBJ1-2; TRBD1 is a possible D gene (5 bases). Trimming took off 3 bases at V and 4 bases at J, with 18 bases between the two ends. Germline-derived CDR1 and CDR2 are MGHDK and SYGVNS. The CDR3 has 16 residues.

The V gene is TRBV6-5, the J gene TRBJ2-2; no clear D gene. The CDR3 is 14 amino acids. Trimming removed 6 bases at V and 2 bases at J, with 10 bases between. Germline lookup yields CDR1 MNHEY and CDR2 SVGAGI. The CDR3 nucleotides are TGTGCCAGCAGCGATGGACCAAACACCGGGGAGCTGTTTTTT. Translating it yields CASSDGPNTGELFF.

The V call is TRBV10-2, the J call TRBJ2-5; D ambiguous. The CDR3 is 11 amino acids. CDR1 is WSHSY and CDR2 is SAAADI in the germline V gene. The V end was cut by 3 bases, the J end by 5 bases, with 4 bases between. In DNA, the CDR3 is TGCGCCAGCAGTGAAGAGGAGACCCAGTACTTC. This gives the protein CASSEEETQYF.

This rearrangement joins TRBV28 to TRBJ2-2; TRBD1 matches 7 bases. Germline CDR1 reads MDHEN; CDR2 reads SYDVKM. J was trimmed by 8 bases and V by 5 bases; bases with no gene match: 11. The CDR3 is 15 amino acids. In nucleotides, the CDR3 is TGTGCCAGCAGTCAAGCAGGGGGTCCACCGGGGGAGCTGTTTTTT. Translated: CASSQAGGPPGELFF.

CDR3 in amino acids: CASSVVSGGGTEAFF. CDR3 bases: TGTGCCAGCAGCGTTGTCTCGGGGGGCGGAACTGAAGCTTTCTTT. This sequence joins TRBV9 and TRBJ1-1, with D possibly being TRBD1 (6 bases). Trimming cost V 2 bases and J 5 bases, with 16 bases left between them. In germline, CDR1 is SGDLS, CDR2 YYNGEE. The CDR3 contains 15 residues.

The chain couples TRBV9 to TRBJ1-3; 7 bases align to TRBD1. The CDR3 is made up of 15 amino acids. With 4 bases clipped from V and 4 bases from J, the junction kept 8 bases outside the gene matches. Per germline, CDR1 SGDLS and CDR2 YYNGEE. The CDR3 reads CASSYGTAAGNTIYF. In DNA form, the CDR3 reads TGTGCCAGCAGCTACGGGACAGCGGCAGGAAACACCATATATTTT. Together with reference TRBV9 and TRBJ1-3, the CDR3 gives the full variable domain: DSGVTQTPKHLITATGQRVTLRCSPRSGDLSVYWYQQSLDQGLQFLIQYYNGEERAKGNILERFSAQQFPDLHSELNLSSLELGDSALYFCASSYGTAAGNTIYFGEGSWLTVV.

The chain recombines TRBV13 with TRBJ2-1, with 10 bases that match TRBD2. Germline V gives CDR1 PRHDT, CDR2 FYEKMQ (reference sequence). Losses at the gene ends were 2 bases for V and 3 bases for J; bases not matched to a gene: 1. The CDR3 covers 15 residues. As DNA, the CDR3 is TGTGCCAGCAGCTTAAGGACTAGCGGCTACAATGAGCAGTTCTTC. Amino acids: CASSLRTSGYNEQFF.

The chain carries TRBV4-1 and TRBJ2-6; a weak D match, TRBD1 (5 bases). The CDR3 totals 17 residues. Germline V gene data show CDR1 as MGHRA and CDR2 as YSYEKL. Trimming stripped 0 bases from V and 4 bases from J, with 13 bases between. CDR3 loop: CASSQDQGVPGANVLTF. The CDR3 bases are TGCGCCAGCAGCCAAGATCAAGGGGTACCCGGGGCCAACGTCCTGACTTTC.

The chain recombines TRBV9 with TRBJ2-1; 10 bases agree with TRBD2. The V gene's germline CDR1 is SGDLS and CDR2 YYNGEE. This CDR3 spans 16 amino acids. With 4 bases clipped from V and 2 bases from J, the junction kept 6 bases outside the gene matches. The CDR3 is CASSILAGGAYNEQFF. The CDR3 nucleotides are TGTGCCAGCAGCATTTTAGCGGGAGGTGCCTACAATGAGCAGTTCTTC.

The gene calls are TRBV10-2 and TRBJ1-3; D is perhaps TRBD1 (5 bases). Germline loops: CDR1 WSHSY, CDR2 SAAADI. The CDR3 is 12 residues long. Trimming cost V 5 bases and J 7 bases, with 9 bases left between them. CDR3 loop: CASSLGRNTIYF. CDR3 DNA: TGCGCCAGCAGTTTGGGGCGGAACACCATATATTTT.

This clone was observed once. This rearrangement joins TRBV5-4 to TRBJ2-5; TRBD2 is a possible D gene (7 bases). This CDR3 spans 14 amino acids. Germline values: CDR1 SGHNT, CDR2 YYREEE (reference sequence). Trimming shortened V by 2 bases and J by 3 bases, and 11 bases separated the two germline ends. The CDR3 nucleotides read TGTGCCAGCAGCTTTAGGGGGGGGGAAGAGACCCAGTACTTC. It translates to CASSFRGGEETQYF.

This clone was detected a few times. The V and J genes are TRBV20-1 and TRBJ2-7; possible D gene TRBD2, 5 bases. Germline CDR1 and CDR2: DFQATT and SNEGSKA (reference sequence). The V and J ends lost 7 bases and 8 bases respectively, with 15 bases between them. The CDR3 runs 11 residues. CDR3 residues: CSVREGIQQYF. The CDR3 DNA reads as TGCAGTGTCCGAGAGGGAATTCAGCAGTACTTC.

As concerns this clone: One end of the junction fails to match germline, which may point to a read error. J is TRBJ2-5 and V is TRBV5-4, with a weak D call TRBD1 (7 bases). Germline lookup yields CDR1 SGHNT and CDR2 YYREEE (reference sequence). This CDR3 region has 15 residues. In DNA, the CDR3 is TGTGCCAGCAGCTTTCTCCGGGGGCCATCCGGGACAGCCCACTTC. Translated, it gives CASSFLRGPSGTAHF.

The chain joins TRBV6-6 to TRBJ2-1; 10 bases are a match to TRBD1. Germline CDR1 reads MNHNY; CDR2 reads SVGAGI (reference sequence). The V segment lost 4 bases and the J segment 5 bases; nucleotides outside the gene matches: 5. CDR3 length: 15 amino acids. The CDR3 nucleotides are TGTGCCAGCAGTTCCAGAGGGACAGGGGACAATGAGCAGTTCTTC. This gives the protein CASSSRGTGDNEQFF.

The chain employs TRBV28 and TRBJ1-2; 8 nucleotides align to TRBD1. With 5 bases clipped from V and 4 bases from J, the junction kept 3 bases outside the gene matches. CDR1 and CDR2 (germline): MDHEN, SYDVKM. This CDR3 has 13 residues. DNA of the CDR3: TGTGCCAGCAGTCTGGACAGGGTCTATGGCTACACCTTC. Amino acids: CASSLDRVYGYTF.

This chain joins TRBV7-2 and TRBJ2-5, with 8 bases that match TRBD1. J was trimmed by 5 bases and V by 3 bases; bases with no gene match: 5. Germline V gene sequence: CDR1 SGHTA, CDR2 FQGNSA. CDR3 length: 14 amino acids. For the CDR3, the DNA is TGTGCCAGCAGCTTTACAGGGGGAGTCGAGACCCAGTACTTC. It translates to CASSFTGGVETQYF.

The V and J genes are TRBV9 and TRBJ2-1; TRBD2 might be the D (6 bases). Deletions cut 5 bases from V and 10 bases from J, with 16 bases between. Germline V gives CDR1 SGDLS, CDR2 YYNGEE. This CDR3 region has 13 residues. The CDR3 DNA follows: TGTGCCAGCAGTACGTCTGGAGGGCGGGAGCAGTTCTTC. It encodes CASSTSGGREQFF.